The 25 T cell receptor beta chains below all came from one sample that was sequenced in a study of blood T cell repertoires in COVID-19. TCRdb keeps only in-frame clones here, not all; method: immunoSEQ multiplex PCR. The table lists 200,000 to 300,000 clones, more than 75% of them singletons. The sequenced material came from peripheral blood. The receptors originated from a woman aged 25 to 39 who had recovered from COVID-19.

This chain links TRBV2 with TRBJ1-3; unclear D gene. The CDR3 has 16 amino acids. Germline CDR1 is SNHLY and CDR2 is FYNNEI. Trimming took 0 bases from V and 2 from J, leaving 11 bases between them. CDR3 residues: CASSEAQVLAGNTIYF. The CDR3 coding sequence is TGTGCCAGCAGTGAAGCCCAGGTTTTGGCTGGAAACACCATATATTTT.

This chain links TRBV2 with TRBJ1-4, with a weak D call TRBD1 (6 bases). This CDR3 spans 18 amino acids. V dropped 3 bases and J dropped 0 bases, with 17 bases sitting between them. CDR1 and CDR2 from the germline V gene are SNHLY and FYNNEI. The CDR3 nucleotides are TGTGCCAGCAGTGAGGTGCGGACAGAGAGTTCAACTAATGAAAAACTGTTTTTT. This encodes CASSEVRTESSTNEKLFF.

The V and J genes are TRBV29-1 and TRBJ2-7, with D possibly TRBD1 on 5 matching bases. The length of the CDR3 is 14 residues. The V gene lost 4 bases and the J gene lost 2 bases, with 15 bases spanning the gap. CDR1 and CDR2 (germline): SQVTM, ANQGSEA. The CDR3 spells CSVVVEGHAYEQYF. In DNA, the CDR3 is TGCAGCGTTGTAGTCGAAGGACACGCCTACGAGCAGTACTTC.

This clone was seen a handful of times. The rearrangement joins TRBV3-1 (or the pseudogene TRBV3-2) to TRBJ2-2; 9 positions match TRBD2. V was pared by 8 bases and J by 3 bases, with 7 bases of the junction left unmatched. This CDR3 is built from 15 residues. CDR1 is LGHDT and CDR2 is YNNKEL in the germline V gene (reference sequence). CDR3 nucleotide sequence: TGTGCCAGCGATGGCGGGGGGGCCTACACCGGGGAGCTGTTTTTT. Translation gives CASDGGGAYTGELFF.

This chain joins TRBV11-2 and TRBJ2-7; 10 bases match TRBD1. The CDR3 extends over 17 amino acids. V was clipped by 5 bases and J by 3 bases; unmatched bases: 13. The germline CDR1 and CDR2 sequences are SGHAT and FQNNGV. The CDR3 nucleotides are TGTGCCAGCAGCCCCGCCCTCGATTGGACAGGGGGCTACGAGCAGTACTTC. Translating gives CASSPALDWTGGYEQYF.

The CDR3 reads CASSRSTGANNYGYTF. CDR3 DNA sequence: TGCGCCAGCAGCCGATCGACAGGGGCGAATAACTATGGCTACACCTTC. V gene TRBV4-1 combines with J gene TRBJ1-2, with TRBD1 matching over 8 bases. Germline-derived CDR1 and CDR2 are MGHRA and YSYEKL. V trimming: 4 bases; J trimming: 1 base; junction bases outside the gene matches: 8. The CDR3 has 16 residues.

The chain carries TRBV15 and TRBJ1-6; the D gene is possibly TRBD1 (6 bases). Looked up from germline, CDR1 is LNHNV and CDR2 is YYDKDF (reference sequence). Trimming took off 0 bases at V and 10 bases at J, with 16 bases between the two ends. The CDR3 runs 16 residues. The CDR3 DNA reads TGTGCCACCAGCAGAGACTTACAGGGATTAGGATCACCCCTCCACTTT. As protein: CATSRDLQGLGSPLHF.

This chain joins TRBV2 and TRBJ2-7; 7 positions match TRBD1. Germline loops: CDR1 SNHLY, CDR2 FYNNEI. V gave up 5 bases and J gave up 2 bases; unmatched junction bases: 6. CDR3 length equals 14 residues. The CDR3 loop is CASSYTQGTYEQYF. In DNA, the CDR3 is TGTGCCAGCAGTTACACACAGGGGACCTACGAGCAGTACTTC.

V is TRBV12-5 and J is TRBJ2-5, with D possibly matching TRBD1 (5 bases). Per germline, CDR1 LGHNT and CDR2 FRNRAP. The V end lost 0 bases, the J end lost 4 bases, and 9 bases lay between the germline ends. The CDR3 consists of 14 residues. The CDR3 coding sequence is TGTGCTAGTGGTTTGGTATCAGGGTCAGAGACCCAGTACTTC. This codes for CASGLVSGSETQYF.

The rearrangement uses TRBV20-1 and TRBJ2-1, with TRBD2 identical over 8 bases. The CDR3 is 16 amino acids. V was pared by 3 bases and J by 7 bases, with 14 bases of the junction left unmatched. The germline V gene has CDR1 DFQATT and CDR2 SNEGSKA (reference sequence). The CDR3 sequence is CSASILGGGPSNEQFF. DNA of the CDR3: TGCAGTGCTAGTATTCTCGGGGGGGGCCCCTCAAATGAGCAGTTCTTC.

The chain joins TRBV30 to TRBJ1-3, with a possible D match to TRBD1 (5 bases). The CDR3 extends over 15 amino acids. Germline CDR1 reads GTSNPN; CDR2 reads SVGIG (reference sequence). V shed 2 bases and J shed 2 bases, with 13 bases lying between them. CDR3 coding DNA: TGTGCCTGGAGTCGAGAAGGAGGGGCTGGAAACACCATATATTTT. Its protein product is CAWSREGGAGNTIYF. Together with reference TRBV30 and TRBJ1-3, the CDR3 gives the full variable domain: SQTIHQWPATLVQPVGSPLSLECTVEGTSNPNLYWYRQAAGRGLQLLFYSVGIGQISSEVPQNLSASRPQDRQFILSSKKLLLSDSGFYLCAWSREGGAGNTIYFGEGSWLTVV.

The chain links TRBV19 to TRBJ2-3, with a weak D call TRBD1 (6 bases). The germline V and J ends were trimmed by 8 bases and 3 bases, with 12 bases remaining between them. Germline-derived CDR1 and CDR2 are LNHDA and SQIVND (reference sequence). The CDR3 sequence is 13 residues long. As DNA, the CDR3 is TGTGCCAGTTCTAAGACAGGAACAGATACGCAGTATTTT. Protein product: CASSKTGTDTQYF.

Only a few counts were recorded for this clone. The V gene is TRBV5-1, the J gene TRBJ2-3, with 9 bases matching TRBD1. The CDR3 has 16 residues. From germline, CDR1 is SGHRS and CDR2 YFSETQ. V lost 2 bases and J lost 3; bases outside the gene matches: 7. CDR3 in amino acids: CASSFMTGGRTDTQYF. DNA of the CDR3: TGCGCCAGCAGCTTTATGACAGGGGGGCGTACAGATACGCAGTATTTT.

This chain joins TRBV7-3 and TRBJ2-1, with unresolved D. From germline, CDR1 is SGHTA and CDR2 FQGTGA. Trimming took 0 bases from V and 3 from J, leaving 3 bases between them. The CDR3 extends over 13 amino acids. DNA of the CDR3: TGTGCCAGCAGCTTAACACACTACAATGAGCAGTTCTTC. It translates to CASSLTHYNEQFF.

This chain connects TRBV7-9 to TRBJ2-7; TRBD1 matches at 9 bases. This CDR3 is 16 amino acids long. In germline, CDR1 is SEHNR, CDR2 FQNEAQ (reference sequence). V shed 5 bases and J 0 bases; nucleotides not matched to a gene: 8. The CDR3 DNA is TGTGCCAGCAGCCGCTTGGACAGGGGATTCTCCTACGAGCAGTACTTC. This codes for CASSRLDRGFSYEQYF.

CDR3 bases: TGTGCCAGTAGTAAGGAACGGCCCGGGAATTCACCCCTCCACTTT. Its translation is CASSKERPGNSPLHF. The chain combines TRBV19 with TRBJ1-6; no definite D call. CDR3 size: 15 residues. Between the trimmed V and J ends, which lost 4 bases and 7 bases, there was a span of 14 bases. From germline, CDR1 is LNHDA and CDR2 SQIVND (reference sequence).

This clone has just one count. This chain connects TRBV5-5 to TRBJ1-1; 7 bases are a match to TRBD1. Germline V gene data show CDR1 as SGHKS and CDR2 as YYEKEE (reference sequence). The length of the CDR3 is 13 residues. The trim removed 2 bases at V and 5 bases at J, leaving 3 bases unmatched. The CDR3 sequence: CASSFDRATEAFF. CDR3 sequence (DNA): TGTGCCAGCAGCTTCGACAGGGCGACTGAAGCTTTCTTT.

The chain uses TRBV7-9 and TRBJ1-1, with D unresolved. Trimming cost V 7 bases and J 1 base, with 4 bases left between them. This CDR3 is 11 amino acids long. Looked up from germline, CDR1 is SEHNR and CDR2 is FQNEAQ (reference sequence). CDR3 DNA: TGTGCCAGCAACAGGAACACTGAAGCTTTCTTT. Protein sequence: CASNRNTEAFF.

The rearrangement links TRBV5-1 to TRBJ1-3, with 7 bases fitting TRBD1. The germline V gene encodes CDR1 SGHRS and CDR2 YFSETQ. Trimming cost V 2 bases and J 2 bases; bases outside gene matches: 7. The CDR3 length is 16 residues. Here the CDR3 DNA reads TGCGCCAGCAGCTTCTTAACAGGGGACCCTGGAAACACCATATATTTT. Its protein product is CASSFLTGDPGNTIYF. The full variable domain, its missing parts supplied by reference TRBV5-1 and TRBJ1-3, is KAGVTQTPRYLIKTRGQQVTLSCSPISGHRSVSWYQQTPGQGLQFLFEYFSETQRNKGNFPGRFSGRQFSNSRSEMNVSTLELGDSALYLCASSFLTGDPGNTIYFGEGSWLTVV.

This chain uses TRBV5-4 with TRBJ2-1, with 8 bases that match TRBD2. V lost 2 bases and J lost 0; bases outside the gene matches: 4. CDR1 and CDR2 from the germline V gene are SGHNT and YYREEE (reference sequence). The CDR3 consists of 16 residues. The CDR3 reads CASSFGGGSSYNEQFF. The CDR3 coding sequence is TGTGCCAGCAGCTTCGGGGGGGGGAGCTCCTACAATGAGCAGTTCTTC.

The CDR3 region is CASSSLFKASPLHF. The DNA for the CDR3 is TGTGCCAGCAGCTCCCTTTTTAAAGCTTCACCCCTCCACTTT. The chain carries TRBV7-8 and TRBJ1-6; D call uncertain. The CDR3 is 14 residues long. Germline values: CDR1 SGHVS, CDR2 FQNEAQ. V lost 4 bases to trimming and J lost 9 bases, with 13 bases between them.

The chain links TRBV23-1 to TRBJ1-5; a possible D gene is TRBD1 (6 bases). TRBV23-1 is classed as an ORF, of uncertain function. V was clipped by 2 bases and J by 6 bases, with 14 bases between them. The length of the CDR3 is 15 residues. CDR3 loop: CASSQNRVLCQPQHF. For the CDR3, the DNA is TGCGCCAGCAGTCAAAACAGGGTGCTATGTCAGCCCCAGCATTTT.

The CDR3 DNA reads TGCGCCAGCAGCACGTCCGGACTAGCGGGGGCCCAAGAGACCCAGTACTTC. This translates into CASSTSGLAGAQETQYF. This sequence joins TRBV5-1 and TRBJ2-5, with 13 nucleotides matching TRBD2. The V segment lost 4 bases and the J segment 1 base; nucleotides outside the gene matches: 7. CDR3 length equals 17 residues. The V gene's germline CDR1 is SGHRS and CDR2 YFSETQ.

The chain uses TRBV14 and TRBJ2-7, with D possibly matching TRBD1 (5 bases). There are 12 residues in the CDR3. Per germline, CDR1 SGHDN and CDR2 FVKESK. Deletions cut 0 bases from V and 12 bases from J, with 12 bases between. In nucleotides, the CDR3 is TGTGCCAGCAGCCAAGATTGGGGCAGTTGGTACTTC. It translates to CASSQDWGSWYF. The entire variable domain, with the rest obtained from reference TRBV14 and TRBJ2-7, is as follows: EAGVTQFPSHSVIEKGQTVTLRCDPISGHDNLYWYRRVMGKEIKFLLHFVKESKQDESGMPNNRFLAERTGGTYSTLKVQPAELEDSGVYFCASSQDWGSWYFGPGTRLTVT.

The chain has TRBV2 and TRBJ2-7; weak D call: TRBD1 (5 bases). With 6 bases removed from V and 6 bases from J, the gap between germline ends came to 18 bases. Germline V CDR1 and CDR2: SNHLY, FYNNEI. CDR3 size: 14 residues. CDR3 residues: CASSYRRVVAEQYF. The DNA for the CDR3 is TGTGCCAGCAGCTACCGCAGGGTTGTAGCCGAGCAGTACTTC. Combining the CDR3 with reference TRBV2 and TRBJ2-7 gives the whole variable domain EPEVTQTPSHQVTQMGQEVILRCVPISNHLYFYWYRQILGQKVEFLVSFYNNEISEKSEIFDDQFSVERPDGSNFTLKIRSTKLEDSAMYFCASSYRRVVAEQYFGPGTRLTVT.